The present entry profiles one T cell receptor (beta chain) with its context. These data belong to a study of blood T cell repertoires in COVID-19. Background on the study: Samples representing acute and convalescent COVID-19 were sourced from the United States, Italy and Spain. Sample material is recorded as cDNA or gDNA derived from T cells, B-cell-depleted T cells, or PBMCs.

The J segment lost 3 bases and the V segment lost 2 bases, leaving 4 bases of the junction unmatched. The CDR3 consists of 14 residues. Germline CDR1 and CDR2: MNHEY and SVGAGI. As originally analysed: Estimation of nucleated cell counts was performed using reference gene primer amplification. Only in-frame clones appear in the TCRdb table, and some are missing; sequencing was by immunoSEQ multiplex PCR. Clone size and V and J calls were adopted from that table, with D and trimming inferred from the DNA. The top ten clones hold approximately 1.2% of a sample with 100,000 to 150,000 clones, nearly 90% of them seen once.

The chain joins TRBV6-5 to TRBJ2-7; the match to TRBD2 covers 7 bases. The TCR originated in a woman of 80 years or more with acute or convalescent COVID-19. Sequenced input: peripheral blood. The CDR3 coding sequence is TGTGCCAGCAGTTACAAGCGGGGCGTCTACGAGCAGTACTTC. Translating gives CASSYKRGVYEQYF.